This TCR beta chain was sequenced for a study of T cells in narcolepsy. The germline V gene encodes CDR1 SSHAT and CDR2 FNYEAQ (reference sequence). The V segment lost 5 bases and the J segment 8 bases; nucleotides outside the gene matches: 8. The CDR3 spans 16 residues. Repertoires were generated with immunoSEQ multiplex PCR, while TCRdb's copy carries only in-frame clones and drops some. The data contain around 31,000 clones, roughly 78% of them seen just once; the ten biggest clones take up around 1.3%. What was sequenced was CD45RA- memory CD4+ T cells from PBMCs. The sequence came from a human donor with narcolepsy. The V and J genes are TRBV7-7 and TRBJ2-1, with 14 bases that match TRBD2. The CDR3 DNA sequence: TGTGCCAGCAGCCCCGGACTAGCGGGGGGAAGTCATGAGCAGTTCTTC. Its translation is CASSPGLAGGSHEQFF.